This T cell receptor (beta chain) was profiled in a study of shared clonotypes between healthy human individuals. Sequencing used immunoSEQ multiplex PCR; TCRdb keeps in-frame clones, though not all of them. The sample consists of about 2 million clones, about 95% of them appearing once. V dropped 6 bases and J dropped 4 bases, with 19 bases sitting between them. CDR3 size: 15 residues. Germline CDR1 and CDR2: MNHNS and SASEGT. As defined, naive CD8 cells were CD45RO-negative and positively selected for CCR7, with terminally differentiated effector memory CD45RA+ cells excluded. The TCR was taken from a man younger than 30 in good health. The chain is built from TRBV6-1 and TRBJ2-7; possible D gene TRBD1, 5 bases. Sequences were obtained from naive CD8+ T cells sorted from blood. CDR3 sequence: CASSLQKGASYEQYF. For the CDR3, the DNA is TGTGCCAGCAGCCTTCAGAAAGGGGCCTCGTACGAGCAGTACTTC.